Detailed here is one T cell receptor (beta chain). Original processing methods: Estimated nucleated cell counts came from reference gene primer amplification. Assay: immunoSEQ multiplex PCR; the TCRdb copy retains only in-frame clones and omits some. For V, J and clone size, that table is used; D and trimming come from the DNA. The data show over 150,000 clones, about 88% seen once. The entry originates in a study of blood T cell repertoires in COVID-19. Study details: The study drew acute and convalescent COVID-19 samples from the United States, Italy and Spain. Sample material is recorded as cDNA or gDNA derived from T cells, B-cell-depleted T cells, or PBMCs.

The J segment lost 7 bases and the V segment lost 6 bases, leaving 6 bases of the junction unmatched. The CDR3 spans 11 residues. Looked up from germline, CDR1 is SQVTM and CDR2 is ANQGSEA. Patients in Seattle were enrolled during active infection, then followed longitudinally. The specimen was peripheral blood. The source is a man aged 50-60 years with COVID-19, enrolled during active disease. This rearrangement joins TRBV29-1 to TRBJ2-7, with TRBD2 matching 7 bases. As DNA, the CDR3 is TGCAGCGTGGGAGGGGCCTGGGAGCAGTACTTC. Amino acid sequence: CSVGGAWEQYF.